The 21 T cell receptor beta chains below all came from one sample that was sequenced in a study of shared clonotypes between healthy human individuals. Clones were sequenced by immunoSEQ multiplex PCR, and TCRdb holds only the in-frame ones, with some missing. Of roughly 1.5 million clones listed, under 99% are singletons. The material sequenced was naive CD4+ T cells sorted from blood. The subset denotes: CD45RA+ positively selected. These receptors all stem from a man aged 25 to 40 in good health.

The rearrangement uses TRBV10-3 and TRBJ2-5, with 9 bases matching TRBD1. The end of the DNA aligns better with TRBJ2-7, so the J call may be wrong. This CDR3 has 14 amino acids. Germline V CDR1 and CDR2: ENHRY, SYGVKD. CDR3 sequence reads: CAISGGTGIHEQYF. The CDR3 DNA reads as TGTGCCATCAGTGGTGGGACAGGGATTCACGAGCAGTACTTC.

The gene calls are TRBV27 and TRBJ1-5, with 7 positions matching TRBD1. The V gene's germline CDR1 is MNHEY and CDR2 SMNVEV (reference sequence). This CDR3 has 17 amino acids. The V and J ends lost 5 bases and 5 bases, in that order; junction bases with no gene match: 15. CDR3 in amino acids: CASSRRPTGEVDQPQHF. CDR3 in DNA: TGTGCCAGCAGTCGCCGACCAACAGGGGAAGTCGATCAGCCCCAGCATTTT.

The chain is built from TRBV11-3 and TRBJ2-3, with no clear D. Germline-derived CDR1 and CDR2 are SGHNT and YENEEA. Trimming removed 5 bases from V and 8 bases from J, with 17 bases in between. The CDR3 extends over 14 amino acids. CDR3: CASSPEAGAGTQYF. The CDR3 nucleotides are TGTGCCAGCAGCCCAGAGGCCGGTGCTGGTACGCAGTATTTT.

The rearrangement uses TRBV29-1 and TRBJ1-1; the D gene is possibly TRBD1 (6 bases). V was shortened by 7 bases and J by 4 bases, with 19 bases between the two germline ends. The CDR3 contains 14 residues. Germline CDR1 SQVTM, CDR2 ANQGSEA. Here the CDR3 DNA reads TGCAGCGGTAGGAGGGGGTCGGACGGCACTGAAGCTTTCTTT. Encoded protein: CSGRRGSDGTEAFF.

The rearrangement links TRBV4-2 to TRBJ2-1; 10 bases fit TRBD2. This CDR3 spans 17 amino acids. V shed 0 bases and J 9 bases; nucleotides not matched to a gene: 11. CDR1 and CDR2 from the germline V gene are LGHNA and YNFKEQ. DNA of the CDR3: TGTGCCAGCAGCCAAGATCTATCGGGACTAGCGCTCGGTGAGCAGTTCTTC. It codes for CASSQDLSGLALGEQFF.

This chain links TRBV19 with TRBJ2-1; 7 bases align to TRBD2. CDR3 length equals 15 residues. Germline assignment: CDR1 LNHDA and CDR2 SQIVND (reference sequence). J gave up 3 bases and V 3 bases, and 5 bases lay outside the gene matches. DNA for the CDR3: TGTGCCAGTAGTATGGGGGGGAGTAACTACAATGAGCAGTTCTTC. Its protein product is CASSMGGSNYNEQFF.

In regard to this clone: This CDR3 is also generated by other DNA sequences in the sample. V and J are TRBV14 and TRBJ1-1; 7 nucleotides align to TRBD1. Germline CDR1 and CDR2: SGHDN and FVKESK. This CDR3 is 15 amino acids long. The ends lost 4 bases at V and 1 base at J; junction bases unmatched: 6. The CDR3 nucleotides read TGTGCCAGCAGCCCTCTCGGGACAGCGAACACTGAAGCTTTCTTT. Its translation: CASSPLGTANTEAFF.

This rearrangement joins TRBV19 to TRBJ2-2, with D unclear. Germline-derived CDR1 and CDR2 are LNHDA and SQIVND (reference sequence). Trimming took 4 bases from V and 8 from J, leaving 11 bases between them. The length of the CDR3 is 13 residues. The CDR3 spells CASSTERAGELFF. CDR3 coding DNA: TGTGCCAGTAGTACGGAAAGAGCTGGGGAGCTGTTTTTT.

This clone appeared once. The rearrangement joins TRBV5-1 to TRBJ1-1; D is uncertain. The germline V gene has CDR1 SGHRS and CDR2 YFSETQ. The V end was cut by 2 bases, the J end by 0 bases, with 14 bases between. There are 16 residues in the CDR3. CDR3 protein: CASSFGVWRVNTEAFF. The DNA for the CDR3 is TGCGCCAGCAGCTTTGGGGTGTGGAGAGTGAACACTGAAGCTTTCTTT.

V gene TRBV10-3 combines with J gene TRBJ2-5; 9 bases agree with TRBD2. Germline trimming cut 8 bases from V and 3 bases from J; bases unmatched to any gene: 10. This CDR3 has 15 residues. Germline lookup yields CDR1 ENHRY and CDR2 SYGVKD. The CDR3 bases are TGTGCCATCTCTACCCGGGCGGGAGGGAAAGAGACCCAGTACTTC. It encodes CAISTRAGGKETQYF.

The CDR3 DNA sequence: TGTGCCAGTAGTAGACAGGGGGAGGGCTACGAGCAGTACTTC. This codes for CASSRQGEGYEQYF. The J gene is TRBJ2-7, the V gene TRBV19; TRBD1 matches 9 bases. The V gene's germline CDR1 is LNHDA and CDR2 SQIVND (reference sequence). The V gene end was trimmed by 4 bases and the J gene end by 3 bases; junction bases not matched to a gene: 4. The CDR3 totals 14 residues.

The V gene is TRBV5-1, the J gene TRBJ2-1; D ambiguous. V was shortened by 3 bases and J by 5 bases, with 6 bases between the two germline ends. The CDR3 consists of 12 residues. CDR1 and CDR2 (germline): SGHRS, YFSETQ. CDR3 sequence reads: CASSSLHNEQFF. The CDR3 nucleotides read TGCGCCAGCAGCTCCCTCCACAATGAGCAGTTCTTC.

The chain is built from TRBV4-3 and TRBJ2-1; TRBD1 matches 9 bases. The V and J ends lost 5 bases and 6 bases, in that order; junction bases with no gene match: 5. Germline V CDR1 and CDR2: LGHNA, YSLEER. The CDR3 is 14 residues long. CDR3 sequence (DNA): TGCGCCAGCAGCAGGGACAGGGAGGCCAATGAGCAGTTCTTC. This gives the protein CASSRDREANEQFF.

The chain combines TRBV29-1 with TRBJ2-1; no clear D gene. Germline CDR1 is SQVTM and CDR2 is ANQGSEA. V lost 8 bases and J 0 bases, leaving 20 bases between the germline ends. The CDR3 has 16 residues. CDR3 sequence: CSIPKDGFFSYNEQFF. Here the CDR3 DNA reads TGCAGCATCCCGAAAGACGGATTTTTCTCCTACAATGAGCAGTTCTTC.

V and J are TRBV12-2 and TRBJ2-1; the table assigns TRBD1, which was not confirmed against the DNA. TRBV12-2 corresponds to a pseudogene. CDR3 size: 16 residues. This CDR3 reads CASRFLGLRSYNEQFF. The CDR3 region has the DNA TGTGCAAGTCGCTTCCTGGGCCTTCGGTCCTACAATGAGCAGTTCTTC.

CDR3 nucleotide sequence: TGTGCCAGCAGCCCCGTGGAAGTAAACTATGGCTACACCTTC. As protein: CASSPVEVNYGYTF. V and J are TRBV5-6 and TRBJ1-2, with no clear D. The V end was cut by 4 bases, the J end by 2 bases, with 12 bases between. Germline CDR1 reads SGHDT; CDR2 reads YYEEEE. The CDR3 runs to 14 residues.

With regard to this clone: This sample includes further DNA sequences coding for the same CDR3. The V gene is TRBV5-1, the J gene TRBJ2-7; D tentatively fits TRBD1 or TRBD2 (5 bases each). Germline CDR1 is SGHRS and CDR2 is YFSETQ. The CDR3 covers 12 residues. V dropped 2 bases and J dropped 5 bases, with 8 bases sitting between them. The CDR3 loop reads CASSFLGDEQYF. Here the CDR3 DNA reads TGCGCCAGCAGCTTTTTGGGGGACGAGCAGTACTTC. Full variable domain (remainder filled in from reference TRBV5-1 and TRBJ2-7): KAGVTQTPRYLIKTRGQQVTLSCSPISGHRSVSWYQQTPGQGLQFLFEYFSETQRNKGNFPGRFSGRQFSNSRSEMNVSTLELGDSALYLCASSFLGDEQYFGPGTRLTVT.

The count of this clone is one. The rearrangement links TRBV19 to TRBJ2-7, with 8 bases that match TRBD1. In germline, CDR1 is LNHDA, CDR2 SQIVND (reference sequence). The junction had 10 bases not matched to a gene; V was cut back by 5 bases and J by 4 bases. The length of the CDR3 is 15 residues. CDR3 loop: CASSSRGQGVYEQYF. CDR3 DNA sequence: TGTGCCAGTAGTTCCCGAGGACAGGGAGTTTACGAGCAGTACTTC.

This clone is a singleton in its sample. The chain has TRBV18 and TRBJ1-2, with D possibly TRBD1 on 6 matching bases. Germline CDR1 reads KGHSH; CDR2 reads LQKENI. V was trimmed by 2 bases and J by 4 bases, leaving 8 bases between them. CDR3 length equals 13 residues. The CDR3 region is CASSPKDSYGYTF. CDR3 nucleotides: TGTGCCAGCTCACCAAAGGACAGCTATGGCTACACCTTC.

The chain recombines TRBV5-1 with TRBJ2-5, with 8 positions matching TRBD1. The trim removed 3 bases at V and 7 bases at J, leaving 8 bases unmatched. Germline-derived CDR1 and CDR2 are SGHRS and YFSETQ. This CDR3 region has 14 residues. The CDR3 protein is CASSSGQVKGTQYF. The CDR3 DNA is TGCGCCAGCAGCTCGGGACAGGTTAAGGGGACCCAGTACTTC.

This clone was counted a single time. The J gene is TRBJ2-1, the V gene TRBV14; maybe TRBD2 (5 bases). Germline CDR1 SGHDN, CDR2 FVKESK. V was shortened by 4 bases and J by 9 bases, with 10 bases between the two germline ends. The CDR3 contains 12 residues. The CDR3 loop is CASSLRRGEQFF. CDR3 nucleotide sequence: TGTGCCAGCAGCCTGAGACGGGGTGAGCAGTTCTTC.